This is a list of T cell receptor beta chains from one sample in a study of technical replicates of blood from several donors. Method: immunoSEQ multiplex PCR; TCRdb's copy keeps in-frame clones and lacks some. The sample records some 77,000 clones, around 90% being singletons. Sequenced material: T cells isolated from PBMCs. These receptors were obtained from a human donor in good health. CDR3s include the opening cysteine and the closing phenylalanine or tryptophan. Fields, in order: D gene, J gene, V gene, CDR3 DNA, CDR3 protein. D genes are given only for firm matches.

D gene: TRBD1; J gene: TRBJ1-5; V gene: TRBV9; CDR3 DNA: TGTGCCAGCAGCGTCAGAAGGGTGGACAGGGCTAGACAGCCCCAGCATTTT; CDR3 protein: CASSVRRVDRARQPQHF
D gene: TRBD1; J gene: TRBJ1-2; V gene: TRBV4-1; CDR3 DNA: TGCGCCAGCAGCCAAGAACAGGGGGCGCCCCTTTGGGGCTACACCTTC; CDR3 protein: CASSQEQGAPLWGYTF
D gene: -; J gene: TRBJ2-5; V gene: TRBV7-2; CDR3 DNA: TGTGCCAGCAGCTTAGCTGGAGCATTGAAGACCCAGTACTTC; CDR3 protein: CASSLAGALKTQYF
D gene: TRBD1; J gene: TRBJ1-4; V gene: TRBV27; CDR3 DNA: TGTGCCAGTACCTCGACAGGGGGAAATGAAAAACTGTTTTTT; CDR3 protein: CASTSTGGNEKLFF
D gene: -; J gene: TRBJ1-5; V gene: TRBV11-2; CDR3 DNA: TGTGCCAGCAGCTTATCAGGGGCGATGAATCAGCCCCAGCATTTT; CDR3 protein: CASSLSGAMNQPQHF
D gene: TRBD1; J gene: TRBJ1-3; V gene: TRBV29-1; CDR3 DNA: TGCAGCGTCGACGGGACAGATTCAACTGGAAACACCATATATTTT; CDR3 protein: CSVDGTDSTGNTIYF
D gene: -; J gene: TRBJ1-2; V gene: TRBV6-6; CDR3 DNA: TGTGCCAGCAGTTACGCTGAGCGGAACTATGGCTACACCTTC; CDR3 protein: CASSYAERNYGYTF
D gene: TRBD2; J gene: TRBJ2-1; V gene: TRBV29-1; CDR3 DNA: TGCAGCGTTGATCTCCGACTAGCGGTTTACAATGAGCAGTTCTTC; CDR3 protein: CSVDLRLAVYNEQFF
D gene: TRBD1; J gene: TRBJ1-1; V gene: TRBV5-1; CDR3 DNA: TGCGCCAGCAGCTTCCAGACAGGGATGAACACTGAAGCTTTCTTT; CDR3 protein: CASSFQTGMNTEAFF
D gene: -; J gene: TRBJ2-7; V gene: TRBV5-1; CDR3 DNA: TGCGCCAGCAGCTTGGCGGCCCGAGGGGAGCAGTACTTC; CDR3 protein: CASSLAARGEQYF
D gene: TRBD2; J gene: TRBJ2-2; V gene: TRBV7-9; CDR3 DNA: TGTGCCAGCAGCTCATTGGCGGGAGGCCTTCCCACCGGGGAGCTGTTTTTT; CDR3 protein: CASSSLAGGLPTGELFF
D gene: TRBD1; J gene: TRBJ2-7; V gene: TRBV28; CDR3 DNA: TGTGCCAGCAGTTCCGTTGACAGGGGAGTCTCCTACGAGCAGTACTTC; CDR3 protein: CASSSVDRGVSYEQYF
D gene: TRBD2; J gene: TRBJ2-7; V gene: TRBV6-5; CDR3 DNA: TGTGCCAGCAGTTACCTAGCGGGAGGAAACCCACTCGAGCAGTACTTC; CDR3 protein: CASSYLAGGNPLEQYF
D gene: -; J gene: TRBJ1-2; V gene: TRBV25-1; CDR3 DNA: TGTGCCAGCAGTGTAACAGGGAATGGCTACACCTTC; CDR3 protein: CASSVTGNGYTF
D gene: -; J gene: TRBJ1-2; V gene: TRBV10-1; CDR3 DNA: TGCGCCAGCCTCCAGGGTAAGGATGGCTACACCTTC; CDR3 protein: CASLQGKDGYTF
D gene: -; J gene: TRBJ2-4; V gene: TRBV6-4; CDR3 DNA: TGTGCCACGGACAGACTCCGGAAAAACATTCAGTACTTC; CDR3 protein: CATDRLRKNIQYF
D gene: -; J gene: TRBJ2-2; V gene: TRBV27; CDR3 DNA: TGTGCCAGCAGTTTATCCTACACCGGGGAGCTGTTTTTT; CDR3 protein: CASSLSYTGELFF